This T cell receptor beta chain was found in a study of T cells in Graves' hyperthyroidism and ophthalmopathy. Graves' hyperthyroidism was deemed stable absent ophthalmopathy progression within 18 months. Hyperthyroidism patients were newly diagnosed, had disease duration under 2 months, and were aged 18 to 65 years. Inclusive of both ends, the CDR3 amounts to 9 amino acids. Germline CDR1 reads SEHNR; CDR2 reads FQNEAQ (reference sequence). Regions amplified from RNA transcripts were the TCR beta CDR3 regions. First-round RT-PCR targeting the TCR CDR3 was performed with the HTBI primer set. TCRdb processed the multiplex PCR reads anew with MiXCR; each CDR3 protein has one entry. The table records 92,000 or so distinct CDR3 sequences, around 52% of them present only once. Broader study findings: A model using 13 V-J features told ophthalmopathy apart from stable hyperthyroidism. Blood also showed most of the thyroid clonotypes that were expanded above 0.001.

This clonotype was detected ten times or more. Its antigen is not identified. The CDR3 ends on some other residue instead of the conserved phenylalanine or tryptophan, so this is likely a read error. The limits of the CDR3 on the DNA are not certain, so only TCRdb's listed CDR3 is given. Sequencing used blood. This chain uses TRBV7-9 with TRBJ2-4. This TCR was sampled from a woman aged 35 to 49 with Graves' hyperthyroidism. The CDR3 spells CASSLAQVL.